This T cell receptor (beta chain) was sequenced for a study of CD8 T cells in Susac syndrome (dated by TCRdb to about 2019). Context from the whole study: Whether CD8+ T cell activation and differentiation in Susac syndrome was antigen driven was tested using repertoire sequencing.

Here is what the overall study found, with its caveats: The TCR sequencing and HLA analysis was acknowledged to have included a relatively small number of individuals.

Peripheral blood CD8+ and CD4+ T cells from healthy donors, Susac syndrome patients and multiple sclerosis patients were profiled by high-throughput TCR beta sequencing. The healthy donors served as controls matched for age and sex. CD8+ TEMRA cells were enriched by FACS, while bulk CD8+ and CD4+ T cells were purified by magnetic negative isolation. Blood was drawn into EDTA tubes, processed within 24 hours, and PBMCs were isolated by density gradient centrifugation. PBMCs intended for TCR sequencing were cryopreserved in liquid nitrogen and were subsequently thawed in a 37 degrees C water bath. Purity of sorted or isolated CD4+, CD8+ and CD8+ TEMRA cells was at least 90%. RNA was extracted using the RNeasy kit, and roughly 0.45 to 1 microgram was reverse transcribed with random hexamers. The immunoSEQ multiplex PCR assay, which covers 54 Vbeta and 13 Jbeta segments, was used to amplify TCR beta CDR3 regions. To correct PCR amplification bias, a synthetic template baseline was used for both primer optimization and computational correction. Under the source paper's analysis protocol: Only productive sequences were kept, with reads annotated to V, D and J genes according to IMGT and analyzed in immunoSEQ Analyzer. Clonality was calculated as one minus the Shannon entropy normalized by log2 of the number of productive unique sequences. For each patient and control, public and private clones were evaluated among the 100 most prevalent clones. Clones were defined as Susac-specific when absent from the healthy and MS cohorts, from fewer than 1,200 published viral clones and from other ImmuneACCESS disease sequences. Using fastp at Q25 and MiXCR, TCRdb reprocessed the public reads and kept productive beta chains. Each entry is one CDR3 protein sequence, shown with its most common DNA and genes. The V and J calls reflect TCRdb's pipeline rather than the authors' work. The sample data list under 200,000 distinct CDR3 sequences, and roughly 92% of these were observed just once. In total, the top ten clones hold 0.095% to 0.12% of the sample.

Remarks on this clonotype: The clone's antigen remains unknown. The input lacks base qualities; no much larger clone sits a single base away.

Looking up the germline V gene yields CDR1 SGHTA and CDR2 FQGNSA. Including the terminal cysteine and phenylalanine, the CDR3 comprises 16 residues. Left in the record is the CDR3 DNA by itself, 48 bases read in frame from the first base. V is cut by 5 bases and J by 1 base, and the space between the germline ends is 15 bases. This TCR was sampled from a human donor in good health. The sample taken for sequencing was CD4+ T cells from PBMCs. This chain joins TRBV7-2 to TRBJ1-5; the D gene is perhaps TRBD1, on 6 matching bases. CDR3 protein: CASSLVAGASNQPQHF. The DNA sequence is TGTGCCAGCAGCCTAGTGGCGGGGGCGAGCAATCAGCCCCAGCATTTT.